These 21 T cell receptor beta chains were all obtained from the same sample, sequenced in a study of T cells in Graves' hyperthyroidism and ophthalmopathy. Regions amplified from RNA transcripts were the TCR beta CDR3 regions. First-round RT-PCR with HTBI primers amplified the TCR CDR3 region. MiXCR, applied by TCRdb to the multiplex PCR reads, yields one record per CDR3 protein. Of a few hundred thousand distinct CDR3 sequences detected, approximately 15% appear once; the ten largest clones hold 3% to 4%. The specimen sequenced was blood. These receptors all stem from a woman aged 40 to 50 with Graves' ophthalmopathy.

This rearrangement joins TRBV24-1 to TRBJ2-3, with TRBD1 matching 7 bases. The CDR3 runs 15 residues. Germline-derived CDR1 and CDR2 are KGHDR and SFDVKD. V shed 1 base and J 4 bases; nucleotides not matched to a gene: 4. This chain's CDR3 is CATSDFQGDADTQYF. CDR3 coding DNA: TGTGCCACCAGTGATTTTCAGGGGGATGCAGATACGCAGTATTTT.

In its sample, this clonotype was seen many times. CDR3 bases: TGTGCCAGCAGTCCCGGGGGCATGGCAAGCAATCAGCCCCAGCATTTT. It specifies CASSPGGMASNQPQHF. The chain couples TRBV6-1 to TRBJ1-5; D is perhaps TRBD1 (6 bases). Germline CDR1 and CDR2: MNHNS and SASEGT. The CDR3 extends over 16 amino acids. Trimming left V 5 bases short and J 1 base short, with 15 bases between.

This clonotype was seen many times. The chain employs TRBV12-3 or TRBV12-4 and TRBJ2-3, with TRBD2 matching 12 bases. This CDR3 contains 19 residues. V lost 5 bases and J lost 4; bases outside the gene matches: 16. CDR3 DNA: TGTGCCAGCAGTGGTGGTTATGGGCTAGCGGGGGGGCCACCAGATACGCAGTATTTT. Protein: CASSGGYGLAGGPPDTQYF.

This clonotype was seen repeatedly, ten times or more. V gene TRBV7-8 combines with J gene TRBJ2-2; D remains ambiguous. The length of the CDR3 is 14 residues. The germline gives CDR1 SGHVS, CDR2 FQNEAQ. V lost 8 bases and J 2 bases, leaving 12 bases between the germline ends. CDR3 region: CASSQLVNTGELFF. The CDR3, as DNA: TGTGCCAGCTCTCAACTGGTAAACACCGGGGAGCTGTTTTTT.

This clonotype came up many times. The chain is built from TRBV20-1 and TRBJ2-5; 11 positions agree with TRBD2. Germline-derived CDR1 and CDR2 are DFQATT and SNEGSKA (reference sequence). This CDR3 spans 14 amino acids. V was pared by 6 bases and J by 4 bases, with 7 bases of the junction left unmatched. CDR3 coding DNA: TGCAGTGCCAATTTACTAGCGGGAGTAGAGACCCAGTACTTC. As protein: CSANLLAGVETQYF.

This clonotype was seen ten or more times. The genes are TRBV20-1 and TRBJ2-1; 9 bases align to TRBD1. Per germline, CDR1 DFQATT and CDR2 SNEGSKA (reference sequence). V dropped 6 bases and J dropped 8; count of bases not matched to a gene: 14. There are 15 residues in the CDR3. As DNA, the CDR3 is TGCAGTGCGAAGAATTGGGACAGGGCTACGGATGAGCAGTTCTTC. It is translated as CSAKNWDRATDEQFF.

This clonotype was seen only once. The V call is TRBV7-9, the J call TRBJ2-1, with 14 bases fitting TRBD2. The germline CDR1 and CDR2 sequences are SEHNR and FQNEAQ (reference sequence). J lost 3 bases, V lost 6 bases, and 16 bases had no gene match. The CDR3 runs 20 residues. The DNA of the CDR3 is TGTGCCAGCAGTAAATACAAGGGACTAGCGGGGGATTCCGTCTACAATGAGCAGTTCTTC. It yields the protein CASSKYKGLAGDSVYNEQFF.

This clonotype has at least ten counts. This chain links TRBV12-3 or TRBV12-4 with TRBJ2-5; D is uncertain. V lost 7 bases and J 6 bases, leaving 9 bases between the germline ends. The CDR3 has 11 residues. The CDR3 here is CASTPGKTQYF. CDR3 nucleotides: TGTGCCAGCACTCCTGGAAAGACCCAGTACTTC.

This clonotype was observed a handful of times. This chain uses TRBV11-2 with TRBJ2-7, with D possibly being TRBD1 or TRBD2 (6 bases each). This CDR3 contains 15 residues. The V gene lost 4 bases and the J gene lost 9 bases, with 22 bases spanning the gap. The germline V gene encodes CDR1 SGHAT and CDR2 FQNNGV. CDR3 bases: TGTGCCAGCAGCTGGAGTGGGGGGCGCGAATCCCCGCAGTACTTC. Its protein is CASSWSGGRESPQYF.

In this sample, this clonotype turned up many times. CDR3 in amino acids: CASSPPRQGTPEAFF. The CDR3 nucleotides are TGTGCCAGCTCACCACCGAGACAGGGAACCCCTGAAGCTTTCTTT. The chain links TRBV18 to TRBJ1-1; 7 bases are a match to TRBD1. The germline V gene encodes CDR1 KGHSH and CDR2 LQKENI. CDR3 length: 15 residues. The trim removed 0 bases at V and 6 bases at J, leaving 7 bases unmatched.

This clonotype appeared many times. The rearrangement joins TRBV7-3 to TRBJ2-3; the D is unclear. This CDR3 is 13 amino acids long. V lost 4 bases and J lost 2, with 7 bases in between. CDR1 and CDR2 (germline): SGHTA, FQGTGA. CDR3 residues: CASSSFTTDTQYF. DNA of the CDR3: TGTGCCAGCAGCTCGTTTACCACAGATACGCAGTATTTT.

This clonotype came up many times. This chain uses TRBV28 with TRBJ2-7; 8 nucleotides line up with TRBD1. The germline CDR1 and CDR2 sequences are MDHEN and SYDVKM. This CDR3 contains 16 residues. Losses at the gene ends were 5 bases for V and 2 bases for J; bases not matched to a gene: 11. In DNA, the CDR3 is TGTGCCAGCAGTCCGATCAGACAGGGGAAACCCTACGAGCAGTACTTC. This codes for CASSPIRQGKPYEQYF.

The chain links TRBV5-8 to TRBJ2-7, with D perhaps TRBD2 (5 bases). The V gene lost 7 bases and the J gene lost 6 bases, with 20 bases spanning the gap. Germline CDR1 and CDR2: SGHTS and YDEGEE. The CDR3 is 14 amino acids. CDR3 amino acids: CASSPYEGGFEQYF. The CDR3 DNA sequence: TGTGCCAGCTCCCCCTATGAGGGCGGCTTCGAGCAGTACTTC.

Only a few counts were recorded for this clonotype. The genes are TRBV9 and TRBJ2-2, with a weak D call TRBD2 (5 bases). The germline V gene encodes CDR1 SGDLS and CDR2 YYNGEE. V shed 4 bases and J shed 2 bases, with 9 bases lying between them. The CDR3 is 14 amino acids. CDR3 DNA: TGTGCCAGCAGCACGGGAATAAACACCGGGGAGCTGTTTTTT. Its protein is CASSTGINTGELFF.

The genes are TRBV7-3 and TRBJ2-1; 10 bases line up with TRBD2. J lost 6 bases, V lost 5 bases, and 19 bases had no gene match. This CDR3 has 19 residues. Germline values: CDR1 SGHTA, CDR2 FQGTGA. In nucleotides, the CDR3 is TGTGCCAGCAGCCGACCGCCGGGGTCAAGCGGGAGGGCCGGCAATGAGCAGTTCTTC. This sequence encodes CASSRPPGSSGRAGNEQFF.

This clonotype was detected only a few times. V and J are TRBV20-1 and TRBJ1-4, with 7 bases matching TRBD1. The length of the CDR3 is 13 residues. V dropped 3 bases and J dropped 8; count of bases not matched to a gene: 6. In germline, CDR1 is DFQATT, CDR2 SNEGSKA (reference sequence). The CDR3 sequence is CSARATGEEKLFF. The CDR3 DNA sequence: TGCAGTGCTAGGGCCACAGGGGAAGAAAAACTGTTTTTT.

This clonotype was picked up a small number of times. This chain links TRBV4-1 with TRBJ1-4, with TRBD1 identical over 8 bases. CDR1 is MGHRA, CDR2 YSYEKL, per germline. The ends lost 3 bases at V and 5 bases at J; junction bases unmatched: 5. The CDR3 has 15 amino acids. The CDR3 DNA reads TGCGCCAGCAGCCAGTCGGGACAGGAAAATGAAAAACTGTTTTTT. Its translation: CASSQSGQENEKLFF.

This clonotype was counted ten times or more. This rearrangement joins TRBV3-1 to TRBJ1-5; D unclear. The length of the CDR3 is 12 residues. The V and J ends lost 2 bases and 7 bases respectively, with 6 bases between them. Germline V gene sequence: CDR1 LGHDT, CDR2 YNNKEL (reference sequence). The CDR3 sequence: CASSQLGQPQHF. CDR3 DNA: TGTGCCAGCAGCCAACTAGGACAGCCCCAGCATTTT. Combining the CDR3 with reference TRBV3-1 and TRBJ1-5 gives the whole variable domain DTAVSQTPKYLVTQMGNDKSIKCEQNLGHDTMYWYKQDSKKFLKIMFSYNNKELIINETVPNRFSPKSPDKAHLNLHINSLELGDSAVYFCASSQLGQPQHFGDGTRLSIL.

This clonotype was seen at least ten times. This chain connects TRBV18 to TRBJ2-4; the D call may be TRBD1 or TRBD2 (5 bases each). The CDR3 consists of 15 residues. Per germline, CDR1 KGHSH and CDR2 LQKENI. The V end was cut by 6 bases, the J end by 6 bases, with 18 bases between. CDR3 sequence: CASSELTGTANIQYF. As DNA, the CDR3 is TGTGCCAGCTCCGAACTAACCGGGACGGCAAACATTCAGTACTTC.

This chain uses TRBV6-1 with TRBJ1-1, with no clear D. The CDR3 sequence is 13 residues long. From germline, CDR1 is MNHNS and CDR2 SASEGT. Trimming stripped 5 bases from V and 0 bases from J, with 7 bases between. The CDR3 bases are TGTGCCAGCAGTTCATTTATGAACACTGAAGCTTTCTTT. It is translated as CASSSFMNTEAFF.

In its sample, this clonotype was seen many times. V is TRBV11-2 and J is TRBJ2-3; maybe TRBD2 (6 bases). Trimming removed 2 bases at V and 1 base at J, with 13 bases between. Germline V gene sequence: CDR1 SGHAT, CDR2 FQNNGV. The CDR3 sequence is 16 residues long. The CDR3 DNA sequence: TGTGCCAGCAGCTTAACAGACGCGGGGCGCACAGATACGCAGTATTTT. Amino acid sequence: CASSLTDAGRTDTQYF.